This T cell receptor (beta chain) was recorded in a study of Graves' ophthalmopathy and Graves' hyperthyroidism. Study-level findings and limits: In blood appeared most of the expanded thyroid clonotypes whose frequency exceeded 0.001.

At least ten counts were recorded for this clonotype. The antigen is not known. For donors with ophthalmopathy, the disease showed moderate-to-severe activity, reached CAS ≥3 and NOSPECS ≥4, and had lasted under 3 months. Orbital computed tomography, thyroid ultrasound, TRAb, serum thyroxine and clinical symptoms formed the basis of diagnosis. Researchers took RNA transcripts and amplified TCR beta CDR3 regions from them. Second-round multiplex PCR came after first-round RT-PCR with HTBI primers. TCRdb analysed the multiplex PCR reads with MiXCR anew, one entry per CDR3 protein. Among under 350,000 distinct CDR3 sequences listed, roughly 15% were seen once. The sequencing input was peripheral blood. The clonotype originates from an adult man with Graves' ophthalmopathy.

The CDR3 sequence is CAISESREGAYEQYF. For the CDR3, the DNA is TGTGCCATCAGTGAGTCCAGGGAGGGCGCCTACGAGCAGTACTTC. The chain employs TRBV10-3 and TRBJ2-7; TRBD2 matches 7 bases. The V segment lost 0 bases and the J segment 2 bases; nucleotides outside the gene matches: 4. Germline assignment: CDR1 ENHRY and CDR2 SYGVKD. The CDR3 runs 15 residues.